This entry concerns a single T cell receptor (beta chain). The data derive from a study of identifying expanded T cells in peripheral blood. Profiled with immunoSEQ multiplex PCR; TCRdb holds only in-frame clones, not every one. Here the sample spans about 91,000 clones, about nine tenths being singletons. No infections or other immune events were documented during collection. Trimming pared 3 bases from V and 1 base from J, leaving 11 bases between. Germline V CDR1 and CDR2: MDHEN, SYDVKM. This CDR3 contains 15 residues. Sequenced material: blood. The clonotype originates from a person between 18 and 75 years old in good health. This rearrangement joins TRBV28 to TRBJ2-3; D is perhaps TRBD2 (7 bases). Written as DNA, the CDR3 is TGTGCCAGCAGTTTGCTAGGGGGGGGCACAGATACGCAGTATTTT. It is translated as CASSLLGGGTDTQYF.